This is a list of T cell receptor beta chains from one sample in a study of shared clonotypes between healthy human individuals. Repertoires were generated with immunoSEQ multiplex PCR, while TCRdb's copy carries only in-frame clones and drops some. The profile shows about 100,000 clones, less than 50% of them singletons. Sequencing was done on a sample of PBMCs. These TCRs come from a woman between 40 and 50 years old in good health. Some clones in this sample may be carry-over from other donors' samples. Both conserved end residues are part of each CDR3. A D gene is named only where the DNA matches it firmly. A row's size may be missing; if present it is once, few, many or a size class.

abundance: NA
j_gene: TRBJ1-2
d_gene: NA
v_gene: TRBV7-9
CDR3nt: TGTGCCAGCAGCTTAAGCGGGACGGAGGTCTATGGCTACACCTTC
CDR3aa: CASSLSGTEVYGYTF

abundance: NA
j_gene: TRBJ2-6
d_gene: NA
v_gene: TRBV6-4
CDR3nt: TGTGCCAGCAGTGACTCCGTAAAGACTGGGGCCAACGTCCTGACTTTC
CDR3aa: CASSDSVKTGANVLTF

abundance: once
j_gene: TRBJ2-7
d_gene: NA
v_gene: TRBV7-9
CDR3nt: TGTGCCAGCAGCTTAGATGGGGCGGCAGGGGAGCAGTACTTC
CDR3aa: CASSLDGAAGEQYF

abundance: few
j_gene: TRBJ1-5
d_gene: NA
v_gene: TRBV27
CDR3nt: TGTGCCAGCAGTCGCCTACCCAGGCGAGGCAATCAGCCCCAGCATTTT
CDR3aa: CASSRLPRRGNQPQHF

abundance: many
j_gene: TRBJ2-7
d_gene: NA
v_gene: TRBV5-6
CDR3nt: TGTGCCAGCAGCCTCTCCTCCATCCACGAGCAGTACTTC
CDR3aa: CASSLSSIHEQYF

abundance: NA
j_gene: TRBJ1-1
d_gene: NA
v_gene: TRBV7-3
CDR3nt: TGTGCCAGCAGCCGGACGGCGAACACTGAAGCTTTCTTT
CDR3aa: CASSRTANTEAFF

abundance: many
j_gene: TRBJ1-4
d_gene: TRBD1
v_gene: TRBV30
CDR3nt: TGTGCCTGGAGCGGGGACAGGGGGCCTGAAAAACTGTTTTTT
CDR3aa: CAWSGDRGPEKLFF

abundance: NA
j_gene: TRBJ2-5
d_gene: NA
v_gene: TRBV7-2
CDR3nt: TGTGCCAGCAGCTTAAGTGGGAGCGCGGGGGAGACCCAGTACTTC
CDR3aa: CASSLSGSAGETQYF

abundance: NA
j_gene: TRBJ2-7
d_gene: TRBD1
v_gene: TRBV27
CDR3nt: TGTGCCAGCAGACCCTGGGGCACCGGGACAGTCTACGAGCAGTACTTC
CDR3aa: CASRPWGTGTVYEQYF

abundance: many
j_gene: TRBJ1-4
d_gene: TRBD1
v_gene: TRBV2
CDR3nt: TGTGCCAGCAGTGGCAGGGGGAATGAAAAACTGTTTTTT
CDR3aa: CASSGRGNEKLFF

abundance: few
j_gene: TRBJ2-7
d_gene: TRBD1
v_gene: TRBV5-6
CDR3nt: TGTGCCAGCAGCTTAGGGACAGTTACCTACGAGCAGTACTTC
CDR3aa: CASSLGTVTYEQYF

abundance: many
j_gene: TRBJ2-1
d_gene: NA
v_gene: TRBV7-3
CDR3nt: TGTGCCAGCAGCTTAAACCCTCGCGGTAGCGGTTACAATGAGCAGTTCTTC
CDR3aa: CASSLNPRGSGYNEQFF

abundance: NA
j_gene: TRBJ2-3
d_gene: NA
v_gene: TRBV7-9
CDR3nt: TGTGCCAGCACCCTAGAAGGCCTCACAGATACGCAGTATTTT
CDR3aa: CASTLEGLTDTQYF

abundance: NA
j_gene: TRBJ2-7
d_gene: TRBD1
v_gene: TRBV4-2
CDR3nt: TGTGCCAGCAGCCAAGAGGGTGCCGGGACAGGGGGCCGCCAGCAGTACTTC
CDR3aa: CASSQEGAGTGGRQQYF

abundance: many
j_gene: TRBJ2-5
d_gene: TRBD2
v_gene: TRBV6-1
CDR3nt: TGTGCCAGCGGGAGGGACGAGCAAGAGACCCAGTACTTC
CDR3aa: CASGRDEQETQYF

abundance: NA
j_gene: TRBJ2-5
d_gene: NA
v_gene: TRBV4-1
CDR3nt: TGTGCCAGCAGCTTAGCGATCGAGACCCAGTACTTC
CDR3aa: CASSLAIETQYF

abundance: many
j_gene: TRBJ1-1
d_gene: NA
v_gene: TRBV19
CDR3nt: TGTGCCAGTAGTATAGGGGCAGCGAACACTGAAGCTTTCTTT
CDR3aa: CASSIGAANTEAFF

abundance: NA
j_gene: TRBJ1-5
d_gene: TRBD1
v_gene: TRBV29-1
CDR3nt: TGCAGCGTTGGCCGCGACAGGGTACAGCCCCAGCATTTT
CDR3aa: CSVGRDRVQPQHF

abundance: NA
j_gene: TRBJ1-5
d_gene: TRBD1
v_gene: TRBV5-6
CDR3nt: TGTGCCAGCAGCCGTAAACTGGGGACAGGGGGTCAGCCCCAGCATTTT
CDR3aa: CASSRKLGTGGQPQHF

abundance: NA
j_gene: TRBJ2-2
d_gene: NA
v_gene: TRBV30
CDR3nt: TGTGCCTGGAGGGACACCCTTTTGGGGGGGGCGCGTCACACCGGGGAGCTGTTTTTT
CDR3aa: CAWRDTLLGGARHTGELFF

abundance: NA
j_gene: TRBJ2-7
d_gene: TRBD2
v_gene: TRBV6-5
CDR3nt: TGTGCCAGCAGTTATTCGCCTAGCGGGAACTACGAGCAGTACTTC
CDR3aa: CASSYSPSGNYEQYF

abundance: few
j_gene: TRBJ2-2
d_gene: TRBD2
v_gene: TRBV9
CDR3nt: TGTGCCAGCAGCGTAGTGCCTAGCGGAGGGGAGCTGTTTTTT
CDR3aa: CASSVVPSGGELFF

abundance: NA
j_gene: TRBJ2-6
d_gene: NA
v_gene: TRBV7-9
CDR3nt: TGTGCCAGCAGCCAAGATCAGAGCTCTGGGGCCAACGTCCTGACTTTC
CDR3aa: CASSQDQSSGANVLTF

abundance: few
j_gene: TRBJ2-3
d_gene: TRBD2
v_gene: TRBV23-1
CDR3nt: TGCGCCAGCAGTCACGTCCCCACTAGCGGGGTACCCCATCCCAGCACAGATACGCAGTATTTT
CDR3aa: CASSHVPTSGVPHPSTDTQYF

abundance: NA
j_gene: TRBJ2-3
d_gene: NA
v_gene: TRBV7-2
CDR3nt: TGTGCCAGCAGCTTCGATCAGCGGGTAGATACGCAGTATTTT
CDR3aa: CASSFDQRVDTQYF

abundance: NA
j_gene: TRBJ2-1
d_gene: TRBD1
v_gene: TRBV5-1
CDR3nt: TGCGCCAGCAGCGTATCCCCCGGGACAGGGACCAATGAGCAGTTCTTC
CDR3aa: CASSVSPGTGTNEQFF

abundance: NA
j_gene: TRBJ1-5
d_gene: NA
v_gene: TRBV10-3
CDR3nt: TGTGCCATCAGTGATAGCAATCAGCCCCAGCATTTT
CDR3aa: CAISDSNQPQHF

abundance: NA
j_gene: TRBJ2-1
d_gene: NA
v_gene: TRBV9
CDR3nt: TGTGCCAGCAGCGTAGGGCCGGCGATTGATGAGCAGTTCTTC
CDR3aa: CASSVGPAIDEQFF

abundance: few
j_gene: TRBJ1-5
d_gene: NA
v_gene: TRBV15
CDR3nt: TGTGCCACCAGCAAACAGGGAAATAGCAATCAGCCCCAGCATTTT
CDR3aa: CATSKQGNSNQPQHF

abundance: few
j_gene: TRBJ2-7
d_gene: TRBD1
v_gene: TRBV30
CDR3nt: TGTGCCTGGAGTATTAACAGGGGCGAGCAGTACTTC
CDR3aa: CAWSINRGEQYF